This T cell receptor beta chain was identified during a study of blood T cell repertoires in COVID-19. Overall study: Donors in the United States, Italy and Spain gave samples during acute or convalescent COVID-19.

This CDR3 has 15 amino acids. The V and J ends lost 5 bases and 1 base, in that order; junction bases with no gene match: 5. Germline CDR1 reads SEHNR; CDR2 reads FQNEAQ (reference sequence). The assay was immunoSEQ multiplex PCR, and TCRdb's table has in-frame clones only and misses some. The sample gives a few hundred thousand clones, approximately 87% of which show up once; over 1.5% is in the top ten. In terms of age and location, participants ranged from about 18 to 95 years and lived in approximately 26 US areas. Assignment of participants to cohorts was predicated upon participant-reported clinical history.

The chain recombines TRBV7-9 with TRBJ2-1, with TRBD1 matching over 7 bases. The clonotype comes from a woman aged 40 to 49 who had recovered from COVID-19. The sequenced sample was PBMCs or T cells enriched from blood (not recorded which). The CDR3 coding sequence is TGTGCCAGCAGCCCCCCGGGACAGTCCTACAATGAGCAGTTCTTC. It specifies CASSPPGQSYNEQFF.